This T cell receptor (beta chain) was obtained from a study of blood T cell repertoires in COVID-19. Seattle's enrolled individuals joined amid active infection and were then monitored longitudinally. Looked up from germline, CDR1 is MNHEY and CDR2 is SVGEGT. CDR3 length: 14 residues. V was cut by 4 bases and J by 3 bases, with 13 bases left in between. The assay was immunoSEQ multiplex PCR, and TCRdb's table has in-frame clones only and misses some. The sample shows more than 95,000 clones, 85% of them seen only once. This sequence originates from a woman at least 80 years old with COVID-19, enrolled during active disease. This chain uses TRBV6-2 or TRBV6-3 with TRBJ2-7, with D uncertain. Sequencing was done on a sample of peripheral blood. The CDR3 sequence is CASSSLGGYYEQYF. The CDR3 DNA reads as TGTGCCAGCAGTTCGCTAGGCGGCTACTACGAGCAGTACTTC.